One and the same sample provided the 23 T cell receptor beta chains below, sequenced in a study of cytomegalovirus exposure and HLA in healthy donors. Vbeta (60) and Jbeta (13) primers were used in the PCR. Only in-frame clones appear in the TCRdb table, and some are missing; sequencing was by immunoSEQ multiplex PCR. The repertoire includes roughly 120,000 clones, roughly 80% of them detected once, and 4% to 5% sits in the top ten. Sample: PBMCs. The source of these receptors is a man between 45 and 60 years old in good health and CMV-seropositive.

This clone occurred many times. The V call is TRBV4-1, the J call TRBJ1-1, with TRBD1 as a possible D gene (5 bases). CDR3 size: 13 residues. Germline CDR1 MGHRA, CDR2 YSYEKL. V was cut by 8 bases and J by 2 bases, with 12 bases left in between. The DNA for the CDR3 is TGCGCCAGCGGGAACAGGCAAAACACTGAAGCTTTCTTT. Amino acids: CASGNRQNTEAFF.

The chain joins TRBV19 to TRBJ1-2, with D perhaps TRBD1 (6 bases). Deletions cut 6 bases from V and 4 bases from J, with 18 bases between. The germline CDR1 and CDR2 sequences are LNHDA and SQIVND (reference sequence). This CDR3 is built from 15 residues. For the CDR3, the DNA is TGTGCCAGTAGCCCGGACAGCCGCTTTTTCTATGGCTACACCTTC. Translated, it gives CASSPDSRFFYGYTF.

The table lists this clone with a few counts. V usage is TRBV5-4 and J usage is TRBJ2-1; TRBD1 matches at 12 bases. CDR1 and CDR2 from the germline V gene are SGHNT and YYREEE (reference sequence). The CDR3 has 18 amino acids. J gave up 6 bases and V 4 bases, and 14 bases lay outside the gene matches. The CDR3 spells CASSQGTGGGRSSNEQFF. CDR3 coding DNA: TGTGCCAGCAGCCAGGGGACAGGGGGCGGGCGGAGTAGCAATGAGCAGTTCTTC.

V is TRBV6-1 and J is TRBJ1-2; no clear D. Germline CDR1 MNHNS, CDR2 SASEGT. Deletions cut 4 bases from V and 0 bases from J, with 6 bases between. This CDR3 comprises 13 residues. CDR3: CASSVPANYGYTF. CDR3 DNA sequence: TGTGCCAGCAGTGTTCCAGCTAACTATGGCTACACCTTC.

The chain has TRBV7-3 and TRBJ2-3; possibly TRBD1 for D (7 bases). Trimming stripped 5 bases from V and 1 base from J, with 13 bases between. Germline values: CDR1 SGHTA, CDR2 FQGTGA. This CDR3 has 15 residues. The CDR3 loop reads CASSHRGGGTDTQYF. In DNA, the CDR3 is TGTGCCAGCAGCCACAGGGGCGGGGGCACAGATACGCAGTATTTT.

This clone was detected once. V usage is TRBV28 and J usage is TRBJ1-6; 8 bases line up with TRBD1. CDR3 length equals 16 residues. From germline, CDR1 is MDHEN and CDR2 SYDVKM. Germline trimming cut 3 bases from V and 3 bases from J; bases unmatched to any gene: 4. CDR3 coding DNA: TGTGCCAGCAGTTTGGAAGGACAGGGCTATAATTCACCCCTCCACTTT. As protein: CASSLEGQGYNSPLHF.

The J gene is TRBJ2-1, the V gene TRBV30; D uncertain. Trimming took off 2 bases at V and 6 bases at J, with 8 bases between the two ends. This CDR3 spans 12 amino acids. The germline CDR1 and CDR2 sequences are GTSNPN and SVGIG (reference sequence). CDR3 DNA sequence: TGTGCCTGGAGTCCCGTCGGCAATGAGCAGTTCTTC. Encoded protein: CAWSPVGNEQFF.

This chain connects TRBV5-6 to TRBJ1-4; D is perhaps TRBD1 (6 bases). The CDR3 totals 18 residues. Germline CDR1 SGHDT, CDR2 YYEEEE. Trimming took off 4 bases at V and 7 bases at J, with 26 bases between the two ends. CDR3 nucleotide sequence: TGTGCCAGCAGCCCGACCCGGACAGAGACCCAAACCGGTGAAAAACTGTTTTTT. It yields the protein CASSPTRTETQTGEKLFF.

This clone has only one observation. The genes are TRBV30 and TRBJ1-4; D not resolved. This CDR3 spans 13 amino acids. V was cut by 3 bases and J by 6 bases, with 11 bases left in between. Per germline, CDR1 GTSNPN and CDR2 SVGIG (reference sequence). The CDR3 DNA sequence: TGTGCCTGGAGGGGGAGGGCGGATGAAAAACTGTTTTTT. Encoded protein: CAWRGRADEKLFF.

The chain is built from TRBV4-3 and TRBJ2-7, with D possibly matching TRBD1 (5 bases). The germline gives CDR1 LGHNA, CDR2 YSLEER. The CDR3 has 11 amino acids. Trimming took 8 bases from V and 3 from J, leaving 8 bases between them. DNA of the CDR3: TGCGCCAGCTATCAGGGCTACGAGCAGTACTTC. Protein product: CASYQGYEQYF.

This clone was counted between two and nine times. The CDR3 DNA follows: TGTGCCTGGAGTACGGGACACCGAAATCAGCCCCAGCATTTT. It codes for CAWSTGHRNQPQHF. The chain recombines TRBV30 with TRBJ1-5; D is possibly TRBD1 (6 bases). Trimming removed 2 bases at V and 4 bases at J, with 12 bases between. The CDR3 is made up of 14 amino acids. The germline V gene has CDR1 GTSNPN and CDR2 SVGIG (reference sequence). Based on the CDR3 plus reference TRBV30 and TRBJ1-5, the full variable domain is SQTIHQWPATLVQPVGSPLSLECTVEGTSNPNLYWYRQAAGRGLQLLFYSVGIGQISSEVPQNLSASRPQDRQFILSSKKLLLSDSGFYLCAWSTGHRNQPQHFGDGTRLSIL.

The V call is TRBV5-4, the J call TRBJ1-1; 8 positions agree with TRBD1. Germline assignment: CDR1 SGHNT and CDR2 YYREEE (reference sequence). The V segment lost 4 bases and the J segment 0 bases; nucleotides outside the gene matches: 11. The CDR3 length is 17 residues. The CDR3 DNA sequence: TGTGCCAGCAGCCCCGGGACAGGTTTTGGTATGAACACTGAAGCTTTCTTT. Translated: CASSPGTGFGMNTEAFF.

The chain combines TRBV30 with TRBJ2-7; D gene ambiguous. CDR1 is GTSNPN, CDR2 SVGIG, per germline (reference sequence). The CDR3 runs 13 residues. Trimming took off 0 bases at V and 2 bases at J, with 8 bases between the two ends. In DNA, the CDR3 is TGTGCCTGGAGTGTCCAGACTGCCTACGAGCAGTACTTC. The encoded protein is CAWSVQTAYEQYF. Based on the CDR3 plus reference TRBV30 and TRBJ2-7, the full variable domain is SQTIHQWPATLVQPVGSPLSLECTVEGTSNPNLYWYRQAAGRGLQLLFYSVGIGQISSEVPQNLSASRPQDRQFILSSKKLLLSDSGFYLCAWSVQTAYEQYFGPGTRLTVT.

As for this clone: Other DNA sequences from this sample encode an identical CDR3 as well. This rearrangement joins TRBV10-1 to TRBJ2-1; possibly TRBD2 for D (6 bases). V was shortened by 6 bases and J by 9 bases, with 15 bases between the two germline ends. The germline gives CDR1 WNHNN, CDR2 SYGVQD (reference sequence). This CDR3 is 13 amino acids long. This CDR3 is CASRGQGGGEQFF. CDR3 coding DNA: TGCGCCAGCAGGGGGCAGGGAGGCGGTGAGCAGTTCTTC.

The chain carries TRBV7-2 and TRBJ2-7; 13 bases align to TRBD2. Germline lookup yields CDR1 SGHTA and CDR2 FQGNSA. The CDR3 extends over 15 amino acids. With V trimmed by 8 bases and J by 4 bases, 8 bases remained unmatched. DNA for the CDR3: TGTGCCAGCGGACCGGGACTAGCGGGAAGGTACGAGCAGTACTTC. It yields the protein CASGPGLAGRYEQYF. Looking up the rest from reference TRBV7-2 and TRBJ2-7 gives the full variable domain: GAGVSQSPSNKVTEKGKDVELRCDPISGHTALYWYRQSLGQGLEFLIYFQGNSAPDKSGLPSDRFSAERTGGSVSTLTIQRTQQEDSAVYLCASGPGLAGRYEQYFGPGTRLTVT.

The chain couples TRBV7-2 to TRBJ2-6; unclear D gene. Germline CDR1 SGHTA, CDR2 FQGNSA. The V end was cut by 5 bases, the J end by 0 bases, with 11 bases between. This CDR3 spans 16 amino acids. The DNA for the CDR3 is TGTGCCAGCAGCCCATACGTTAGCTCTGGGGCCAACGTCCTGACTTTC. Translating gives CASSPYVSSGANVLTF. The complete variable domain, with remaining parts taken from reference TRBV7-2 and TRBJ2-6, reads GAGVSQSPSNKVTEKGKDVELRCDPISGHTALYWYRQSLGQGLEFLIYFQGNSAPDKSGLPSDRFSAERTGGSVSTLTIQRTQQEDSAVYLCASSPYVSSGANVLTFGAGSRLTVL.

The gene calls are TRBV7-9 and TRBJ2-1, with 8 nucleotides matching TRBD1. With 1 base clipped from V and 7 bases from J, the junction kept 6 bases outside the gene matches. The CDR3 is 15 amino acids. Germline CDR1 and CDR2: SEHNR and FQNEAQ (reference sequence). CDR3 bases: TGTGCCAGCAGCTTAGGGACAGGGTCGGAGAATGAGCAGTTCTTC. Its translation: CASSLGTGSENEQFF.

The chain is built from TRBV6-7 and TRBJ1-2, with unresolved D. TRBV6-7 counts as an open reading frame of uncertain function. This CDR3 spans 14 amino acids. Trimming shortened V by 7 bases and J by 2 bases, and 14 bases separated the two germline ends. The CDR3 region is CASTPFEGNYGYTF. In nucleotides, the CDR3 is TGTGCCAGCACCCCATTTGAGGGAAACTATGGCTACACCTTC.

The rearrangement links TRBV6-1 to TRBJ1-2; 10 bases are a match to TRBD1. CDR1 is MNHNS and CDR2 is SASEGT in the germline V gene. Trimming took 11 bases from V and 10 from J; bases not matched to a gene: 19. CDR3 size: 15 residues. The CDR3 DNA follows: TGTGCCGTTAGGGACAGGGGAATCCTCTACTCTCCCTACACCTTC. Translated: CAVRDRGILYSPYTF.

The CDR3 region has the DNA TGTGCCAGCAGTCGGACAGGGTTTGGCTACACCTTC. Translated: CASSRTGFGYTF. The chain uses TRBV28 and TRBJ1-2; TRBD1 matches 8 bases. Germline V gene lookup returns CDR1 MDHEN and CDR2 SYDVKM. Losses at the gene ends were 5 bases for V and 7 bases for J; bases not matched to a gene: 3. The CDR3 has 12 residues.

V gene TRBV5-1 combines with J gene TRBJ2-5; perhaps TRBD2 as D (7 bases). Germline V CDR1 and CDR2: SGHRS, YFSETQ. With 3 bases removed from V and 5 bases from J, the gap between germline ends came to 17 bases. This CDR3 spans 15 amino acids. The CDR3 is CASSSPGGPLETQYF. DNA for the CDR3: TGCGCCAGCAGCTCTCCGGGGGGCCCCCTCGAGACCCAGTACTTC.

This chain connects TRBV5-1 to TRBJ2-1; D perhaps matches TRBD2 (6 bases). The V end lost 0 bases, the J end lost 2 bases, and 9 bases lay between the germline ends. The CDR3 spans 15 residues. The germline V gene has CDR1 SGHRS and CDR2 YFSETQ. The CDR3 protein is CASSLGRTTYNEQFF. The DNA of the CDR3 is TGCGCCAGCAGCTTGGGTCGGACTACCTACAATGAGCAGTTCTTC.

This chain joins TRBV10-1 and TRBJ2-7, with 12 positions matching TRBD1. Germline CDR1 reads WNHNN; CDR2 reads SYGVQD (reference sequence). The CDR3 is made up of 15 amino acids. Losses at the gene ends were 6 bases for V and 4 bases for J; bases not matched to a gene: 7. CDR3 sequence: CASSPGTGGAYEQYF. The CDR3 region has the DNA TGCGCCAGCAGCCCCGGGACAGGGGGCGCGTACGAGCAGTACTTC.